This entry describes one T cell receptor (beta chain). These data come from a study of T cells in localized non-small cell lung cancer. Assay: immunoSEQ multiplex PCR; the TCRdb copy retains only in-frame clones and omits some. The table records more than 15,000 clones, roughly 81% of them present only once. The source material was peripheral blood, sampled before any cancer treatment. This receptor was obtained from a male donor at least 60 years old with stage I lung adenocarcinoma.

CDR3 in amino acids: CASSGKGSVWTEAFF. The CDR3 nucleotides read TGTGCCAGCAGTGGCAAGGGGTCGGTTTGGACTGAAGCTTTCTTT. V gene TRBV6-1 combines with J gene TRBJ1-1; TRBD1 is a possible D gene (5 bases). The germline V gene encodes CDR1 MNHNS and CDR2 SASEGT. CDR3 length equals 15 residues. Trimming pared 4 bases from V and 5 bases from J, leaving 17 bases between.